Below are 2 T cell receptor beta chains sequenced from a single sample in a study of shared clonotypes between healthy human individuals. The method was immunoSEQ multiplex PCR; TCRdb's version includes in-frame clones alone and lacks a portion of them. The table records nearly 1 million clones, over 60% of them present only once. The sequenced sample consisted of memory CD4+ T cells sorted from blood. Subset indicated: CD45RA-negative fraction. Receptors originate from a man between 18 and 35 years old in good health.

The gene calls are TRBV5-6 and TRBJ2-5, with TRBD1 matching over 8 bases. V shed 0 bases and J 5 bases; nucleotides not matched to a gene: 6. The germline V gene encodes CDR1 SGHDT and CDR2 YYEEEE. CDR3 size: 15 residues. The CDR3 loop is CASSLATGDRETQYF. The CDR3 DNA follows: TGTGCCAGCAGCTTGGCGACAGGGGATAGGGAGACCCAGTACTTC. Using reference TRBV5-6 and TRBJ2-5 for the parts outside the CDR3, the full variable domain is DAGVTQSPTHLIKTRGQQVTLRCSPKSGHDTVSWYQQALGQGPQFIFQYYEEEERQRGNFPDRFSGHQFPNYSSELNVNALLLGDSALYLCASSLATGDRETQYFGPGTRLLVL.

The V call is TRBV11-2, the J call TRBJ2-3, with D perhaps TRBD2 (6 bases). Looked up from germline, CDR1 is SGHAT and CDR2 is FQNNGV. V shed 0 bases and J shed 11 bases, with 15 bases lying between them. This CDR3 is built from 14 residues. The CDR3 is CASSLEPPTGVQYF. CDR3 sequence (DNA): TGTGCCAGCAGCTTAGAGCCCCCGACGGGAGTGCAGTATTTT. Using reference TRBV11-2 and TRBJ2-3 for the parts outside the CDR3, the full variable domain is EAGVAQSPRYKIIEKRQSVAFWCNPISGHATLYWYQQILGQGPKLLIQFQNNGVVDDSQLPKDRFSAERLKGVDSTLKIQPAKLEDSAVYLCASSLEPPTGVQYFGPGTRLTVL.